The present T cell receptor beta chain was sequenced within a study of T cell responses to AZD1222 COVID-19 vaccine (dated by TCRdb to the early 2020s). About the full investigation: AZD1222 recipients given second doses at about 4 weeks or at about 12 weeks were pooled, since spike-specific TCR depth and breadth were not found to differ between the two schedules. A total of just over 230 trial participants underwent TCR sequencing, of whom roughly 210 had received two doses of AZD1222 and around 25 had received two doses of the MenACWY control vaccine. Enrollment into the trials was organized by age into subgroups of 18-55, 56-69 and 70-plus years, and those subgroups contained roughly 140, 27 and 60 TCR-sequenced participants, respectively. The research as a whole found: Spike-specific TCR breadth and depth rose significantly after two AZD1222 doses compared with day 0 and with MenACWY recipients. Participants were mostly white British and included more females than males, and it was suggested by the authors that clonal diversity may have been underestimated. The 56-69-year group was small, and its depth increase did not reach significance, likely because of low power. Because no samples from the day 14 peak response were available, repertoires could be characterized only after the peak T cell response. The vaccine-associated CD4 TCRs covered the entire spike protein, and the dominant responses fell in regions 160-218 and 743-854. Only six AZD1222 recipients were SARS-CoV-2 seropositive at baseline, limiting conclusions about previously exposed vaccinees. Epitopes outside the regions mutated in the B.1.351 and B.1.1.7 variants were reportedly recognized by nearly half of the unique spike-specific TCRs.

About this clone itself: Its antigen is currently not known. No much larger clone exists at a distance of one base, and base qualities are not known.

V lost 5 bases and J lost 0 bases, and the count of bases not matched to a germline gene is 12. The germline V gene (reference sequence) provides CDR1 LNHDA and CDR2 SQIVND. Inclusive of the bounding cysteine and phenylalanine, the CDR3 is 18 residues long. The entry retains the CDR3 DNA only, 54 bases that are in frame from base 1. The CDR3 regions of human TCRbeta chains were analyzed by immunosequencing. The paper's processing steps were these. TCRs in the repertoires were compared against a reference library of SARS-CoV-2-specific TCRs that had been generated with the MIRA antigen-specificity platform. Breadth was defined as the fraction of unique TCRs that were SARS-CoV-2-associated. Depth was defined as the fraction of total T cells that were SARS-CoV-2-associated. Using the MIRA data, each spike-specific TCR was assigned both to the spike region to which the TCR was reactive and to a CD4 or CD8 class. Log10-transformed breadth and depth values were compared by one-way ANOVA with Sidak's multiple comparisons tests. TCRdb limited this immuneACCESS table to in-frame rearrangements with V and J called. A share of clones is missing; checked studies link under half to unresolved V genes, and the rest is unexplained. V and J calls and clone size are those listed in that table; D and trimming were worked out from the DNA. For this sample there are about 190,000 clones; 80% to 90% appear just once. Of the sample, around 6.9% falls within the top ten clones.

The time point label on this specimen signifies: baseline before first vaccination. Samples from vaccinated people were obtained from the UK trials COV001 and COV002, which included a single-blind randomized controlled phase 2/3 trial of AZD1222 (ChAdOx1 nCoV-19) in healthy adults. Trial participant PBMC samples were collected at day 0 and day 28 after the second dose for TCRbeta chain sequencing. The source is an adult in good health. The sample here was peripheral blood, taken on day 0 of AZD1222 vaccination. The chain is encoded by TRBV19 joined to TRBJ2-2, with 7 middle bases fitting TRBD1. The CDR3 region has the sequence CASSLQAGGIANTGELFF. Here is the DNA: TGTGCCAGTAGTTTGCAGGCAGGGGGAATCGCGAACACCGGGGAGCTGTTTTTT.